This note documents a single T cell receptor (beta chain) sequence. Its antigen is not known. The data are from a study of cytomegalovirus exposure and HLA in healthy donors. Unmatched junction bases numbered 7, after V lost 4 bases and J lost 4 bases. The germline V gene has CDR1 SQVTM and CDR2 ANQGSEA. CDR3 size: 14 residues. The primer mix had 60 Vbeta and 13 Jbeta primers. Only in-frame clones appear in the TCRdb table, and some are missing; sequencing was by immunoSEQ multiplex PCR. The sample carries about 140,000 clones, about four fifths recorded once. Overall study findings and caveats: A few chains tied to CMV proved CMV antigen-specific in vitro.

V gene TRBV29-1 combines with J gene TRBJ2-1; 7 bases match TRBD2. This TCR came from a man aged 35 to 55 in good health and CMV-seropositive. Sequences were obtained from PBMCs. CDR3 residues: CSVGEGRGYNEQFF. As DNA, the CDR3 is TGCAGCGTTGGGGAGGGGCGCGGTTACAATGAGCAGTTCTTC.